This T cell receptor beta chain comes out of a study of blood T cell repertoires in COVID-19. Sequencing was performed with immunoSEQ multiplex PCR; in TCRdb, only in-frame clones are kept and a portion is missing. The table lists hundreds of thousands of clones, about nine tenths of them singletons, with over 1.3% in the top ten. Germline-derived CDR1 and CDR2 are PRHDT and FYEKMQ (reference sequence). The CDR3 is made up of 15 amino acids. The V gene end was trimmed by 3 bases and the J gene end by 0 bases; junction bases not matched to a gene: 2. The sequence was obtained from a woman aged 25-40 years with active or convalescent COVID-19. Sequencing was performed on peripheral blood. The chain links TRBV13 to TRBJ2-1, with TRBD2 matching over 7 bases. The CDR3 protein is CASSLGGSSYNEQFF. CDR3 in DNA: TGTGCCAGCAGCTTGGGCGGGAGCTCCTACAATGAGCAGTTCTTC.